Here is one T cell receptor (beta chain) with its context. The data derive from a study of control samples from healthy donors and cancer patients. TCRdb's table, derived via immunoSEQ multiplex PCR, lists solely in-frame clones and lacks some. This sample yields more than 95,000 clones, of which 70% to 90% are seen a single time; about 2.9% belongs to the top ten. Germline CDR1 is LNHDA and CDR2 is SQIVND (reference sequence). The trim removed 5 bases at V and 4 bases at J, leaving 8 bases unmatched. The CDR3 sequence is 15 residues long. Material: blood. The source of this sequence is a man between 60 and 75 years old in good health. The chain couples TRBV19 to TRBJ2-7, with 10 nucleotides matching TRBD2. Here the CDR3 reads CASSLRLAGAYEQYF. In DNA, the CDR3 is TGTGCCAGTAGTTTACGACTAGCGGGTGCTTACGAGCAGTACTTC.